This passage covers 27 T cell receptor beta chains from one sample sequenced in a study of CD8+ T cells in alopecia areata. RNA extraction and reverse transcription yielded cDNA as sequencing template. Some clones are missing from TCRdb's copy, which holds only in-frame ones; the method was immunoSEQ multiplex PCR. The table shows approximately 99,000 clones, with roughly 59% occurring only once. Sequencing input: CD8+ T cells sorted from blood. The receptors derive from a human donor in good health.

This CDR3 reads CASSFWGRAPYEQYF. For the CDR3, the DNA is TGTGCCAGCAGTTTCTGGGGCAGGGCTCCTTACGAGCAGTACTTC. The rearrangement uses TRBV28 and TRBJ2-7, with D possibly TRBD1 on 5 matching bases. Trimming cost V 3 bases and J 4 bases, with 16 bases left between them. Germline V gene lookup returns CDR1 MDHEN and CDR2 SYDVKM. The CDR3 is 15 residues long.

This clone has a handful of counts. The rearrangement links TRBV11-1 to TRBJ2-5; 11 bases align to TRBD2. Germline CDR1 and CDR2: SGHAT and FQDESV (reference sequence). CDR3 length: 14 amino acids. Trimming cost V 6 bases and J 4 bases; bases outside gene matches: 4. CDR3 amino acids: CASRGGTSGETQYF. CDR3 nucleotide sequence: TGTGCCAGCAGGGGAGGGACTAGCGGAGAGACCCAGTACTTC.

With regard to this clone: At the DNA level, this CDR3 is encoded by other sequences in the same sample as well. The rearrangement links TRBV29-1 to TRBJ2-2, with D tentatively TRBD2 (6 bases). This CDR3 comprises 14 residues. CDR1 is SQVTM, CDR2 ANQGSEA, per germline. V was pared by 6 bases and J by 4 bases, with 15 bases between. CDR3 in amino acids: CSVAATGVTGELFF. The CDR3 nucleotides read TGCAGCGTCGCGGCGACGGGGGTCACCGGGGAGCTGTTTTTT.

The chain employs TRBV7-8 and TRBJ2-1; TRBD2 aligns across 7 bases. The CDR3 runs to 17 residues. The V segment lost 5 bases and the J segment 7 bases; nucleotides outside the gene matches: 17. The germline V gene encodes CDR1 SGHVS and CDR2 FQNEAQ. CDR3 coding DNA: TGTGCCAGCAGCCTAGGTCGTGCGGGGGTTTTGGGAAATGAGCAGTTCTTC. Residues: CASSLGRAGVLGNEQFF.

This chain joins TRBV9 and TRBJ2-7; D possibly corresponds to TRBD2 (7 bases). Germline assignment: CDR1 SGDLS and CDR2 YYNGEE. The ends were cut back, 0 bases at V and 2 bases at J, with 9 bases in the middle. The CDR3 consists of 14 residues. For the CDR3, the DNA is TGTGCCAGCAGCGTAGGCGGGGGCACCTACGAGCAGTACTTC. Translated, it gives CASSVGGGTYEQYF.

V gene TRBV5-4 combines with J gene TRBJ2-7; TRBD1 or TRBD2 may be the D gene (5 bases each). The length of the CDR3 is 15 residues. CDR1 and CDR2 from the germline V gene are SGHNT and YYREEE (reference sequence). V was clipped by 2 bases and J by 5 bases, with 17 bases between them. CDR3 in DNA: TGTGCCAGCAGCTTAGTTGGGGGAGAGTACCACGAGCAGTACTTC. Protein: CASSLVGGEYHEQYF.

V is TRBV6-5 and J is TRBJ1-2; 7 bases fit TRBD1. Germline-derived CDR1 and CDR2 are MNHEY and SVGAGI. This CDR3 is built from 16 residues. Losses at the gene ends were 2 bases for V and 2 bases for J; bases not matched to a gene: 8. DNA of the CDR3: TGTGCCAGCAGTTACCTGGGCCCCAGGGGGAACTATGGCTACACCTTC. It translates to CASSYLGPRGNYGYTF.

This chain connects TRBV30 to TRBJ1-1; TRBD1 matches 8 bases. Looked up from germline, CDR1 is GTSNPN and CDR2 is SVGIG (reference sequence). The J segment lost 4 bases and the V segment lost 2 bases, leaving 9 bases of the junction unmatched. The CDR3 loop spans 15 amino acids. The CDR3 protein is CAWSLSRTGSTEAFF. As DNA, the CDR3 is TGTGCCTGGAGTCTATCCCGGACAGGGTCCACTGAAGCTTTCTTT.

This sequence joins TRBV7-9 and TRBJ1-1; weak D call: TRBD1 (5 bases). CDR3 size: 12 residues. Per the germline V gene, CDR1 is SEHNR and CDR2 is FQNEAQ (reference sequence). V lost 5 bases to trimming and J lost 7 bases, with 11 bases between them. Here the CDR3 reads CASSGLGGEAFF. The CDR3 DNA reads as TGTGCCAGCAGCGGACTTGGGGGTGAAGCTTTCTTT.

This chain uses TRBV21-1 with TRBJ1-5; the tabulated D call, TRBD1, remains unverified against the DNA. TRBV21-1 is annotated as a pseudogene. This CDR3 spans 18 amino acids. The CDR3 bases are TGTGCCAGCAGCAAAGAGTGCGCAGGGCGATATAGCAATCAGCCCCAGCATTTT. Translating gives CASSKECAGRYSNQPQHF.

CDR3 residues: CASSLSTSYFSSPYEQYF. CDR3 sequence (DNA): TGCGCCAGCAGTCTTTCGACTAGCTATTTCTCTTCACCCTACGAGCAGTACTTC. V and J are TRBV23-1 and TRBJ2-7; 7 nucleotides match TRBD2. TRBV23-1 is an ORF, with its function uncertain. This CDR3 is built from 18 residues. V shed 4 bases, J shed 2 bases, and the junction held 17 bases outside the gene matches.

The chain uses TRBV5-6 and TRBJ1-1; 7 bases line up with TRBD1. The CDR3 is 13 amino acids. Per the germline V gene, CDR1 is SGHDT and CDR2 is YYEEEE. Trimming removed 1 base from V and 11 bases from J; junction bases left unmatched: 8. The CDR3 DNA follows: TGTGCCAGCAGCTTGAGCAGGGGGGTTGAGGCTTTCTTT. It is translated as CASSLSRGVEAFF.

The rearrangement joins TRBV6-5 to TRBJ2-2; D is unresolved. The germline gives CDR1 MNHEY, CDR2 SVGAGI. The CDR3 has 14 residues. V was clipped by 7 bases and J by 3 bases, with 12 bases between them. CDR3 sequence: CASTSSRDTGELFF. CDR3 in DNA: TGTGCCAGCACCTCATCTCGGGACACCGGGGAGCTGTTTTTT.

This clone was counted between two and nine times. A far larger clone lies a single base away; this is likely a read error. Other nucleotide sequences in the sample specify the same CDR3. This rearrangement joins TRBV4-1 to TRBJ2-7; D call uncertain. The germline CDR1 and CDR2 sequences are MGHRA and YSYEKL. V was pared by 4 bases and J by 3 bases, with 10 bases between. The CDR3 consists of 13 residues. The CDR3 DNA reads TGCGCCAGCAGCCTGGACGCAGGCTACGAGCAGTACTTC. It yields the protein CASSLDAGYEQYF.

The chain combines TRBV5-1 with TRBJ2-5; 10 nucleotides agree with TRBD2. The ends lost 2 bases at V and 4 bases at J; junction bases unmatched: 8. The CDR3 contains 16 residues. Germline lookup yields CDR1 SGHRS and CDR2 YFSETQ. The CDR3 nucleotides read TGCGCCAGCAGCTTTTATAGCGGGGGGCCCCGAGAGACCCAGTACTTC. Amino acids: CASSFYSGGPRETQYF. Drawing the rest from reference TRBV5-1 and TRBJ2-5, the complete variable domain is KAGVTQTPRYLIKTRGQQVTLSCSPISGHRSVSWYQQTPGQGLQFLFEYFSETQRNKGNFPGRFSGRQFSNSRSEMNVSTLELGDSALYLCASSFYSGGPRETQYFGPGTRLLVL.

This sequence joins TRBV7-9 and TRBJ2-7; 8 positions agree with TRBD1. Germline V gives CDR1 SEHNR, CDR2 FQNEAQ (reference sequence). This CDR3 has 14 amino acids. V shed 6 bases, J shed 4 bases, and the junction held 8 bases outside the gene matches. The CDR3: CASSDGQGAYEQYF. CDR3 coding DNA: TGTGCCAGCAGTGATGGGCAGGGGGCTTACGAGCAGTACTTC.

There are many counts of this clone. The chain joins TRBV19 to TRBJ2-1; tentatively, D is TRBD2 (5 bases). The CDR3 length is 13 residues. Trimming shortened V by 1 base and J by 5 bases, and 6 bases separated the two germline ends. Germline values: CDR1 LNHDA, CDR2 SQIVND (reference sequence). Here the CDR3 reads CASSIGLNNEQFF. DNA for the CDR3: TGTGCCAGTAGTATAGGACTAAACAATGAGCAGTTCTTC.

The chain is built from TRBV6-5 and TRBJ1-2; 9 bases are a match to TRBD1. With V trimmed by 5 bases and J by 8 bases, 6 bases remained unmatched. The CDR3 consists of 13 residues. Germline-derived CDR1 and CDR2 are MNHEY and SVGAGI. As DNA, the CDR3 is TGTGCCAGCAGTACCGGGACAGGGAAGGGCTACACCTTC. Its translation: CASSTGTGKGYTF.

In its sample, this clone was seen a few times. This sequence joins TRBV29-1 and TRBJ1-1, with TRBD1 as a possible D gene (6 bases). V gave up 8 bases and J gave up 1 base, with 17 bases separating them. Germline assignment: CDR1 SQVTM and CDR2 ANQGSEA. The CDR3 loop spans 14 amino acids. The CDR3 here is CSTTPDRANTEAFF. CDR3 in DNA: TGCAGCACCACGCCGGACAGAGCGAACACTGAAGCTTTCTTT.

The J gene is TRBJ1-1, the V gene TRBV6-5, with unresolved D. This CDR3 comprises 14 residues. With 0 bases removed from V and 1 base from J, the gap between germline ends came to 6 bases. Germline CDR1 reads MNHEY; CDR2 reads SVGAGI. CDR3 residues: CASSYSAENTEAFF. The CDR3 DNA is TGTGCCAGCAGTTACTCAGCAGAGAACACTGAAGCTTTCTTT.

V usage is TRBV7-9 and J usage is TRBJ2-7; either TRBD1 or TRBD2 may supply D (5 bases each). Germline V gives CDR1 SEHNR, CDR2 FQNEAQ (reference sequence). V lost 0 bases, J lost 5 bases, and 20 bases lay in between. The CDR3 spans 17 residues. The CDR3 DNA reads as TGTGCCAGCAGCTTAGCTCTCCTATGGGGGTATGAGGACGAGCAGTACTTC. Translation gives CASSLALLWGYEDEQYF.

The chain employs TRBV9 and TRBJ1-2, with D possibly being TRBD1 (6 bases). There are 17 residues in the CDR3. The germline V gene encodes CDR1 SGDLS and CDR2 YYNGEE. V gave up 0 bases and J gave up 0 bases, with 15 bases separating them. In DNA, the CDR3 is TGTGCCAGCAGCGTAGCTAATGGGGACACCCCTAACTATGGCTACACCTTC. Its protein is CASSVANGDTPNYGYTF.

The chain couples TRBV9 to TRBJ1-1, with 7 bases that match TRBD1. The germline gives CDR1 SGDLS, CDR2 YYNGEE. Trimming at V came to 3 bases and at J to 7 bases, leaving 6 bases not matched to a gene. The CDR3 extends over 13 amino acids. The CDR3 is CASSAMTGLEAFF. For the CDR3, the DNA is TGTGCCAGCAGCGCGATGACAGGGCTTGAAGCTTTCTTT.

This clone was counted a few times. The gene calls are TRBV28 and TRBJ2-5; D gene uncertain. The germline V gene has CDR1 MDHEN and CDR2 SYDVKM. The length of the CDR3 is 15 residues. V lost 6 bases to trimming and J lost 2 bases, with 16 bases between them. CDR3 nucleotide sequence: TGTGCCAGCAGCCCCGGCGGAGAGCCACAAGAGACCCAGTACTTC. Translation gives CASSPGGEPQETQYF. The full variable domain, its missing parts supplied by reference TRBV28 and TRBJ2-5, is DVKVTQSSRYLVKRTGEKVFLECVQDMDHENMFWYRQDPGLGLRLIYFSYDVKMKEKGDIPEGYSVSREKKERFSLILESASTNQTSMYLCASSPGGEPQETQYFGPGTRLLVL.

The chain recombines TRBV30 with TRBJ1-1; 7 nucleotides agree with TRBD1. The CDR3 runs to 11 residues. The germline V gene has CDR1 GTSNPN and CDR2 SVGIG (reference sequence). Trimming at V came to 1 base and at J to 10 bases, leaving 3 bases not matched to a gene. CDR3 region: CAWSGQGSAFF. The DNA of the CDR3 is TGTGCCTGGAGTGGACAGGGTTCAGCTTTCTTT.

The chain couples TRBV6-5 to TRBJ1-1; TRBD1 agrees at 7 bases. The length of the CDR3 is 14 residues. Germline V gene lookup returns CDR1 MNHEY and CDR2 SVGAGI. The ends lost 6 bases at V and 5 bases at J; junction bases unmatched: 9. Here the CDR3 reads CASSYLRQGTEAFF. For the CDR3, the DNA is TGTGCCAGCAGCTACCTTAGACAGGGAACTGAAGCTTTCTTT.

The chain has TRBV9 and TRBJ2-1; 10 nucleotides agree with TRBD2. Germline V gives CDR1 SGDLS, CDR2 YYNGEE. The CDR3 is made up of 16 amino acids. Unmatched junction bases numbered 8, after V lost 0 bases and J lost 8 bases. CDR3 amino acids: CASSVGAAGGTYEQFF. In nucleotides, the CDR3 is TGTGCCAGCAGCGTAGGTGCAGCGGGGGGGACATATGAGCAGTTCTTC.